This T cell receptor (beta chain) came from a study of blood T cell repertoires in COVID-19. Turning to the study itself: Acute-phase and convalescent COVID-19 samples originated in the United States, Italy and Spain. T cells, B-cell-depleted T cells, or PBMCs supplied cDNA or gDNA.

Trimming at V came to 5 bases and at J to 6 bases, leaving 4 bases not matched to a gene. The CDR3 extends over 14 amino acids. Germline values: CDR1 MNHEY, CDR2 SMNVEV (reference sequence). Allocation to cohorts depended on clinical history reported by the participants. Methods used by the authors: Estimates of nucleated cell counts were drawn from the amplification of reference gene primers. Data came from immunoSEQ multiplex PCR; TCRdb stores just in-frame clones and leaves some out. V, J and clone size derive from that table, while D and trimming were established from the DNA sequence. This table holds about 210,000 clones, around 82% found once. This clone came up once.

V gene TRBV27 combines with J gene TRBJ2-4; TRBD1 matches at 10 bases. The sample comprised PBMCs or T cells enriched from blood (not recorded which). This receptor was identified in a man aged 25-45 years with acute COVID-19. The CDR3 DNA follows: TGTGCCAGCAGTGCAGGGACAGGGGCAAACATTCAGTACTTC. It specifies CASSAGTGANIQYF.